The next 11 T cell receptor beta chains were all read from a single sample in a study of T cells after yellow fever vaccination (dated by TCRdb to about 2019). The library was generated by 5' RACE. Sequencing relied on an Illumina HiSeq 2500. TCRdb handled the public reads itself, with Q25 trimming in fastp and clone calling in MiXCR, and kept productive beta chains. Rows with one shared CDR3 protein collapse into an entry with the most common genes and DNA. Present in this sample are about 340,000 distinct CDR3 sequences, about 8.7% of which were seen just once. Jointly, the top ten make up approximately 18% of the sample. What the treatment or condition label conveys for this sample: live attenuated yellow fever vaccine strain. Here the sequenced sample was PBMCs, taken on the day of the first yellow fever vaccination. Receptors were obtained from a man aged 18 to 29 who received the YFV17D yellow fever vaccine.

This clonotype has more than one count but fewer than ten. V gene TRBV6-5 combines with J gene TRBJ1-2; D ambiguous. Germline V gene data show CDR1 as MNHEY and CDR2 as SVGAGI. CDR3 size: 14 residues. V lost 0 bases, J lost 4 bases, and 9 bases lay in between. CDR3: CASSYSPGGYGYTF. The DNA for the CDR3 is TGTGCCAGCAGTTACTCCCCGGGTGGCTATGGCTACACCTTC.

This clonotype has more than one count but fewer than ten. V usage is TRBV6-5 and J usage is TRBJ2-2; TRBD2 matches at 12 bases. CDR1 MNHEY and CDR2 SVGAGI come from the germline V gene. V shed 2 bases and J 9 bases; nucleotides not matched to a gene: 7. The CDR3 extends over 16 amino acids. The DNA of the CDR3 is TGTGCCAGCAGTTACGACCTAGCGGGGGGGGCTCGGGAGCTGTTTTTT. Translating gives CASSYDLAGGARELFF.

This clonotype appeared a few times. The V gene is TRBV24-1, the J gene TRBJ1-5, with a possible D match to TRBD1 (6 bases). Trimming cost V 6 bases and J 4 bases, with 12 bases left between them. Germline V gives CDR1 KGHDR, CDR2 SFDVKD. The CDR3 consists of 14 residues. The CDR3 coding sequence is TGTGCCACCAGTATGCAGGGGCTGAATCAGCCCCAGCATTTT. This sequence encodes CATSMQGLNQPQHF.

This clonotype was counted ten times or more. The J gene is TRBJ1-2, the V gene TRBV5-1; D remains ambiguous. The V gene's germline CDR1 is SGHRS and CDR2 YFSETQ. Deletions cut 4 bases from V and 0 bases from J, with 13 bases between. This CDR3 has 15 amino acids. The CDR3, as DNA: TGCGCCAGCAGCCGCCCGGAACTAGCTAACTATGGCTACACCTTC. It yields the protein CASSRPELANYGYTF.

The chain is built from TRBV9 and TRBJ1-2; tentatively, D is TRBD1 (5 bases). There are 13 residues in the CDR3. The ends were cut back, 2 bases at V and 8 bases at J, with 13 bases in the middle. Germline CDR1 reads SGDLS; CDR2 reads YYNGEE. CDR3 sequence (DNA): TGTGCCAGCAGCGTGCCGGGGGTGAGCGGCTACACCTTC. Protein product: CASSVPGVSGYTF.

This clonotype was counted only a few times. The chain links TRBV20-1 to TRBJ2-1, with 12 bases that match TRBD2. The CDR3 covers 15 residues. Germline CDR1 reads DFQATT; CDR2 reads SNEGSKA (reference sequence). The V and J ends lost 6 bases and 4 bases, in that order; junction bases with no gene match: 7. The CDR3 spells CSAPGLAGPYNEQFF. For the CDR3, the DNA is TGCAGTGCCCCTGGACTAGCGGGGCCGTACAATGAGCAGTTCTTC.

There are a few counts of this clonotype. The genes are TRBV4-3 and TRBJ2-3; D is unresolved. Deletions cut 0 bases from V and 6 bases from J, with 10 bases between. Germline V lookup: CDR1 LGHNA, CDR2 YSLEER. The CDR3 totals 14 residues. In DNA, the CDR3 is TGCGCCAGCAGCCAAGATGAGCGCGCTGATACGCAGTATTTT. Its translation: CASSQDERADTQYF.

This clonotype was counted only a few times. The V call is TRBV7-9, the J call TRBJ1-2; D may be TRBD1 (5 bases). Trimming took off 4 bases at V and 4 bases at J, with 16 bases between the two ends. Germline V lookup: CDR1 SEHNR, CDR2 FQNEAQ (reference sequence). The CDR3 sequence is 15 residues long. The CDR3 DNA is TGTGCCAGCAGCTCGTCCCGGGACGGATTCTATGGCTACACCTTC. This encodes CASSSSRDGFYGYTF.

DNA of the CDR3: TGTGCCACCACCCGGGACGGTGAGGACTATGGCTACACCTTC. Translation gives CATTRDGEDYGYTF. The chain is built from TRBV24-1 and TRBJ1-2; the D gene is possibly TRBD1 (5 bases). Germline V gene sequence: CDR1 KGHDR, CDR2 SFDVKD. CDR3 size: 14 residues. Trimming cost V 8 bases and J 3 bases, with 15 bases left between them.

In its sample, this clonotype was seen many times. The V call is TRBV5-1, the J call TRBJ2-7, with 7 bases aligning to TRBD1. Per the germline V gene, CDR1 is SGHRS and CDR2 is YFSETQ. The CDR3 has 13 amino acids. Trimming at V came to 4 bases and at J to 6 bases, leaving 7 bases not matched to a gene. The CDR3 spells CASSRSWDSEQYF. The CDR3 DNA follows: TGCGCCAGCAGCAGGTCTTGGGACAGCGAGCAGTACTTC. Based on the CDR3 plus reference TRBV5-1 and TRBJ2-7, the full variable domain is KAGVTQTPRYLIKTRGQQVTLSCSPISGHRSVSWYQQTPGQGLQFLFEYFSETQRNKGNFPGRFSGRQFSNSRSEMNVSTLELGDSALYLCASSRSWDSEQYFGPGTRLTVT.

This clonotype has only a few counts. The chain recombines TRBV11-3 with TRBJ2-7; 8 bases match TRBD1. Germline V gene data show CDR1 as SGHNT and CDR2 as YENEEA. This CDR3 region has 13 residues. J lost 8 bases, V lost 6 bases, and 9 bases had no gene match. The CDR3 bases are TGTGCCAGCAGTCCACCAGGGGGCGGCAAGCAGTACTTC. It is translated as CASSPPGGGKQYF.